The rows below give T cell receptor beta chains drawn from one sample of a study of blood T cell repertoires in COVID-19. Measured with immunoSEQ multiplex PCR; TCRdb has only the in-frame clones, and not every one. The sample lists about 140,000 clones, roughly 80% occurring once. The sequenced material came from peripheral blood. The receptors stem from a woman aged 50 to 65 with active or convalescent COVID-19. The CDR3 runs from the conserved cysteine through the conserved F or W. A D gene is named only where the DNA matches it firmly. Size is stated for part of the rows, as once, few or many counts, or as a class when the clone is expanded.

TRBV10-2,TRBJ2-7,-,-,TGCGCCAGCAGTGTAGGGACACAGTACGAGCAGTACTTC,CASSVGTQYEQYF
TRBV6-5,TRBJ2-6,-,-,TGTGCCAGCAGTTTGCAGGGTGCCGGGGCCAACGTCCTGACTTTC,CASSLQGAGANVLTF
TRBV29-1,TRBJ1-1,-,-,TGCAGCGTCAGGTTAAACCTTCAAACTGAAGCTTTCTTT,CSVRLNLQTEAFF
TRBV6-5,TRBJ2-2,-,-,TGTGCCAGCAGTCGAACGGTTGACACCGGGGAGCTGTTTTTT,CASSRTVDTGELFF
TRBV7-7,TRBJ2-2,-,-,TGTGCCAGCAGCTTAGCCCTAGCGAGGAACACCGGGGAGCTGTTTTTT,CASSLALARNTGELFF
TRBV14,TRBJ1-2,-,once,TGTGCCAGCAGCCAATGGACGGGGGGTCCCTATGGCTACACCTTC,CASSQWTGGPYGYTF
TRBV7-2,TRBJ2-1,-,-,TGTGCCAGCAGCTTCGGGAAGGGCTACAATGAGCAGTTCTTC,CASSFGKGYNEQFF
TRBV11-2,TRBJ1-4,-,once,TGTGCCAGCAGCTTGGGGCGGCGGCAGGGAGAAAAACTGTTTTTT,CASSLGRRQGEKLFF
TRBV28,TRBJ1-5,-,once,TGTGCCAGCATGGTCCCGGGGAGGTATCAGCCCCAGCATTTT,CASMVPGRYQPQHF
TRBV18,TRBJ1-2,-,-,TGTGCCAGCTCACCACCGGTGAAGGGGCCTAACTATGGCTACACCTTC,CASSPPVKGPNYGYTF
TRBV14,TRBJ2-5,-,few,TGTGCCAGCAGCCAGCAATTACTAGCGACCCAGTACTTC,CASSQQLLATQYF
TRBV27,TRBJ2-1,TRBD1,few,TGTGCCAGCAGACTGGGACAGGGGTCTTTGGATGAGCAGTTCTTC,CASRLGQGSLDEQFF
TRBV28,TRBJ1-5,TRBD1,-,TGTGCCAGCAGTTTTGCCGGACAGGGTAGCAATCAGCCCCAGCATTTT,CASSFAGQGSNQPQHF
TRBV28,TRBJ2-3,-,few,TGTGCCAGCAGTTTGGGAGTCGGGGGAGGTTGGCCACCAGATACGCAGTATTTT,CASSLGVGGGWPPDTQYF
TRBV27,TRBJ1-5,-,-,TGTGCCAGCAGTTTATTGGATAGCGGGGGGCCCCAGCATTTT,CASSLLDSGGPQHF
TRBV24-1,TRBJ2-1,-,-,TGTGCCACCAGTGTAGGCGGGACTCGTGAGCAGTTCTTC,CATSVGGTREQFF
TRBV7-2,TRBJ2-3,-,-,TGTGCCAGCAGCTTGTTGTGGCCCCCCAGCACAGATACGCAGTATTTT,CASSLLWPPSTDTQYF
TRBV3-1/TRBV3-2,TRBJ2-3,TRBD2,-,TGTGCCAGCAGCCAAGATCGCCGGACTAGCGGGACGCGGGGAGATACGCAGTATTTT,CASSQDRRTSGTRGDTQYF
TRBV30,TRBJ2-2,-,-,TGTGCCTGGAGTGTACGCGGGGCGAGGACCGGGGAGCTGTTTTTT,CAWSVRGARTGELFF
TRBV29-1,TRBJ1-2,-,-,TGCAGCGTTGAAGTAACAGGGTACGGTGGCTACACCTTC,CSVEVTGYGGYTF
TRBV27,TRBJ1-1,-,-,TGTGCCAGCAGCTCGGACAGATGGAACACTGAAGCTTTCTTT,CASSSDRWNTEAFF
TRBV30,TRBJ2-3,TRBD1,few,TGTGCCTGGAATCAGGGGGTGAGCACAGATACGCAGTATTTT,CAWNQGVSTDTQYF
TRBV27,TRBJ2-1,TRBD2,few,TGTGCCAGCACCCCTAGTTCGGGACTAGCGGGATACAATGAGCAGTTCTTC,CASTPSSGLAGYNEQFF
TRBV18,TRBJ1-2,-,-,TGTGCCAGCTCACCACGGGCAGGGAACTATGGCTACACCTTC,CASSPRAGNYGYTF
TRBV24-1,TRBJ2-2,TRBD2,-,TGTGCCACCTCTCGCCTAGCGGCGAACACCGGGGAGCTGTTTTTT,CATSRLAANTGELFF
TRBV5-1,TRBJ2-1,-,once,TGCGCCAGCAGCCAAGACAGCTACAATGAGCAGTTCTTC,CASSQDSYNEQFF
TRBV27,TRBJ2-2,TRBD2,-,TGTGCCAGCAGTCCTGGACTAGCGGGGTTCACCGGGGAGCTGTTTTTT,CASSPGLAGFTGELFF
TRBV28,TRBJ1-3,-,-,TGTGCCAGCAGTTTATTAGGGGAAGGCTCTGGAAACACCATATATTTT,CASSLLGEGSGNTIYF
TRBV7-8,TRBJ2-7,-,-,TGTGCCAGCGCAGAAGGCCGGGACGAGCAGTACTTC,CASAEGRDEQYF
TRBV5-1,TRBJ1-6,-,-,TGCGCCAGCAGGTCACAGGGAAATAATTCACCCCTCCACTTT,CASRSQGNNSPLHF
TRBV4-2,TRBJ2-5,TRBD1,-,TGTGCCAGCAGCCAAGATCGCTCCGGGACAGGGCAAGAGACCCAGTACTTC,CASSQDRSGTGQETQYF
TRBV5-6,TRBJ2-1,TRBD2,few,TGTGCCCCAGAAACTAGCGGGAGTCCCTCCTACAATGAGCAGTTCTTC,CAPETSGSPSYNEQFF
TRBV6-7,TRBJ1-5,-,-,TGTGCCAGCAGTTACCCTACCACGCCCAGCAATCAGCCCCAGCATTTT,CASSYPTTPSNQPQHF
TRBV19,TRBJ2-7,TRBD1,few,TGTGCCAGTCGGAAGACAGGGGGCGGATGGGAGCAGTACTTC,CASRKTGGGWEQYF
TRBV30,TRBJ1-2,-,-,TGTGCCTGGAGTGTAAGGCCCTCCAACAGGGACTATGGCTACACCTTC,CAWSVRPSNRDYGYTF
TRBV6-1,TRBJ2-3,TRBD2,-,TGTGCCAGCAGTGAAGCGTTCCGGGGGGCAGATACGCAGTATTTT,CASSEAFRGADTQYF
TRBV19,TRBJ1-2,TRBD1,-,TGTGCCAGTAGTACGACCAGTTCTACAGGGGGCTATGGCTACACCTTC,CASSTTSSTGGYGYTF
TRBV5-1,TRBJ1-6,-,-,TGCGCCAGCAGCTTGGAACCCGAGGCGGTTGGGAGTTCACCCCTCCACTTT,CASSLEPEAVGSSPLHF
TRBV7-2,TRBJ2-7,TRBD2,-,TGTGCCAGCAGCTTATGGGGGGGTACGTCCTACGAGCAGTACTTC,CASSLWGGTSYEQYF
TRBV6-5,TRBJ2-1,TRBD2,-,TGTGCCAGCAGCCCAAGCGGGGGGGGGAACAATGAGCAGTTCTTC,CASSPSGGGNNEQFF
TRBV4-1,TRBJ1-2,-,few,TGCGCCAGCAGCCAAGAGGCGGTCTCGAGCTATGGCTACACCTTC,CASSQEAVSSYGYTF
TRBV28,TRBJ2-2,-,-,TGTGCCAGCCAAGAGGGCGGGGAGCTGTTTTTT,CASQEGGELFF
TRBV7-2,TRBJ1-5,-,-,TGTGCCAGCAGCTTAGAGGCGGCCGTCAGGAGGGTCCAGCCCCAGCATTTT,CASSLEAAVRRVQPQHF
TRBV29-1,TRBJ1-1,TRBD1,-,TGCAGCGCCCGGGGACAGGGGAACACTGAAGCTTTCTTT,CSARGQGNTEAFF
TRBV9,TRBJ1-2,TRBD1,-,TGTGCCAGCAGCCCGAACAGGGGGTCCAACTATGGCTACACCTTC,CASSPNRGSNYGYTF
TRBV24-1,TRBJ2-1,TRBD2,-,TGTGCCACCAGTGATCCCACTCACAGCGGGAAGGGGTACAATGAGCAGTTCTTC,CATSDPTHSGKGYNEQFF
TRBV6-5,TRBJ1-2,-,-,TGTGCCAGCACACACGGGGGAGGAGGCTATGGCTACACCTTC,CASTHGGGGYGYTF
TRBV3-1/TRBV3-2,TRBJ2-3,TRBD1,-,TGTGCCAGCAGCCGTGGACAGGGACGCACAGATACGCAGTATTTT,CASSRGQGRTDTQYF
TRBV4-2,TRBJ2-7,TRBD2,-,TGTGCCAGCAGCCAAGACGGAGGGACTAGCGTCAACGAGCAGTACTTC,CASSQDGGTSVNEQYF
TRBV13,TRBJ1-2,-,few,TGTGCCAGCAGCCATCCAGGACAAAACTATGGCTACACCTTC,CASSHPGQNYGYTF
TRBV18,TRBJ1-1,-,-,TGTGCCAGCTCAGACGGAGGGAACACTGAAGCTTTCTTT,CASSDGGNTEAFF
TRBV5-4,TRBJ2-3,-,-,TGTGCCAGCAGCTTGGAGGGGGGCACAGATACGCAGTATTTT,CASSLEGGTDTQYF
TRBV1,TRBJ2-1,-,-,TGCACCAGCAGCCAAGCATCGAGTAGCGGGAGGGGGGAGCAGTTCTTC,CTSSQASSSGRGEQFF
TRBV19,TRBJ2-3,TRBD2,-,TGTGCCAGTAGTATGGAGCGGGGAAGCACAGATACGCAGTATTTT,CASSMERGSTDTQYF
TRBV4-2,TRBJ2-7,TRBD2,-,TGTGCCAGCAGCCCAGGAGGGCTAGCGGACTCCTACGAGCAGTACTTC,CASSPGGLADSYEQYF
TRBV12-3/TRBV12-4,TRBJ1-4,-,-,TGTGCCAGCAGGGGTCAGGGTGAAGAAAAACTGTTTTTT,CASRGQGEEKLFF
TRBV3-1/TRBV3-2,TRBJ2-4,-,-,TGTGCCAGCAGCCAAGATCGCGAATATGGGGCCCTAGCCAAAAACATTCAGTACTTC,CASSQDREYGALAKNIQYF
TRBV9,TRBJ2-5,-,-,TGTGCCAGCAGCGCCCCCCCCGGGAGTGAGACCCAGTACTTC,CASSAPPGSETQYF
TRBV15,TRBJ1-1,-,-,TGTGCCACCAGCAGAGATGGGCGCAGGGGCAAGGGGAACACTGAAGCTTTCTTT,CATSRDGRRGKGNTEAFF